This entry features one T cell receptor (beta chain) sequence. No antigen is known for it. The data were taken from a study of CD8+CD57+ T cells in acquired aplastic anemia. Study-wide background: Sorted cells (CD4+ and CD8+) yielded DNA amounts that averaged approximately 3.2 ug. General study findings and limits: The same twenty-nine CD8+ CDR3 sequences occurred in patients and in controls.

It was genomic DNA that served as the template for profiling TCR beta VDJ and CDR3. TCRdb passed the reads through MiXCR, listing each CDR3 protein once. The sample records approximately 59,000 distinct CDR3 sequences, around 57% being singletons. Before being chosen for sequencing, patients had shown CD8+CD57+ cell expansion by flow cytometry. Untreated patients provided the blood samples, with no therapy given before sampling. In germline, CDR1 is WSHSY, CDR2 SAAADI. With 5 bases removed from V and 8 bases from J, the gap between germline ends came to 13 bases. The CDR3 loop spans 13 amino acids. Input material: sorted CD4+, CD8+, or CD8+CD57+ T cells (not recorded which) from PBMCs. The chain carries TRBV10-2 and TRBJ2-1; D gene uncertain. The sequence came from a human donor with aplastic anemia. CDR3 bases: TGCGCCAGCAGTCCCCAAACCTCCTATGAGCAGTTCTTC. This sequence encodes CASSPQTSYEQFF.